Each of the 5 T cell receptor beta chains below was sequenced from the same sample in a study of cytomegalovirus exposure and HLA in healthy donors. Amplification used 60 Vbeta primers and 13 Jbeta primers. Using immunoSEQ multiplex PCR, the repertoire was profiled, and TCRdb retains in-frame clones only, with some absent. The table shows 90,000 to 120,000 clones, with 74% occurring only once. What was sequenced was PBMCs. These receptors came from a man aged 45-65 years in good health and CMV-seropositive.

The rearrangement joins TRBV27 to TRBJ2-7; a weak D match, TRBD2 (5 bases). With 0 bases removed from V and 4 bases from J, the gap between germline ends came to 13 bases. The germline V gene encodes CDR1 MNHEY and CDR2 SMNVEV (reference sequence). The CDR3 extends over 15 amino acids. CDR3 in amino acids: CASSLSSGGGYEQYF. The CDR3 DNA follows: TGTGCCAGCAGTTTATCATCAGGAGGTGGATACGAGCAGTACTTC.

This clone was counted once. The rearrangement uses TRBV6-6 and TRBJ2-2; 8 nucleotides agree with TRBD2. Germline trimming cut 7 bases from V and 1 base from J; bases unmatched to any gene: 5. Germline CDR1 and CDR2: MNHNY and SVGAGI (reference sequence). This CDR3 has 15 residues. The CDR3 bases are TGTGCCAGCACCCAACTAGCGGTGAACACCGGGGAGCTGTTTTTT. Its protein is CASTQLAVNTGELFF.

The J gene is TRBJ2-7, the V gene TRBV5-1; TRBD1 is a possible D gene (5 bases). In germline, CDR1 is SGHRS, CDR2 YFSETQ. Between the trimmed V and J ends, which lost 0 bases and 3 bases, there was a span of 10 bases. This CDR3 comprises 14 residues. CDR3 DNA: TGCGCCAGCAGCTTGGTTCAGGGCCTCTACGAGCAGTACTTC. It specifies CASSLVQGLYEQYF.

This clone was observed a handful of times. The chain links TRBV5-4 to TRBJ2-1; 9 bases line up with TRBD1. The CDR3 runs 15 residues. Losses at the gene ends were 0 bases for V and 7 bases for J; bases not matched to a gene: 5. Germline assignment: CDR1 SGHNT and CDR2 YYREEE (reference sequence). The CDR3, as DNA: TGTGCCAGCAGCTTGGCTACAGGGGGCGCGAATGAGCAGTTCTTC. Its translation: CASSLATGGANEQFF.

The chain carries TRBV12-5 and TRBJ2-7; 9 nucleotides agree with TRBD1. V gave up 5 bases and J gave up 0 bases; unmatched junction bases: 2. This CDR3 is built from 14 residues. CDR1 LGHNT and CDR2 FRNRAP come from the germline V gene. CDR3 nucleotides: TGTGCTAGTGGTCCGGGACAGGGCTCCTACGAGCAGTACTTC. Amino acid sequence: CASGPGQGSYEQYF.